This TCR beta chain derives from a study of blood T cell repertoires in COVID-19. Study overall: Material from acute and convalescent COVID-19 was sourced from the United States, Italy and Spain.

J was trimmed by 6 bases and V by 4 bases; bases with no gene match: 9. The CDR3 contains 14 residues. Germline V lookup: CDR1 LGHDT, CDR2 YNNKEL (reference sequence). Authors' methods: Researchers report that nucleated cell counts were estimated from reference gene primer amplification. Repertoires were generated with immunoSEQ multiplex PCR, while TCRdb's copy carries only in-frame clones and drops some. That table gives V, J and clone size, and the DNA gave D and trimming. The data show some 99,000 clones, with over 70% seen just once and about 10% held by the top ten. Sequenced sample: peripheral blood. The source of this sequence is an elderly woman with acute or convalescent COVID-19. The V gene is TRBV3-1 (or the pseudogene TRBV3-2), the J gene TRBJ2-7, with 7 bases that match TRBD1. CDR3 amino acids: CASSPTGAAFEQYF. Here the CDR3 DNA reads TGTGCCAGCAGCCCCACAGGGGCGGCCTTCGAGCAGTACTTC.